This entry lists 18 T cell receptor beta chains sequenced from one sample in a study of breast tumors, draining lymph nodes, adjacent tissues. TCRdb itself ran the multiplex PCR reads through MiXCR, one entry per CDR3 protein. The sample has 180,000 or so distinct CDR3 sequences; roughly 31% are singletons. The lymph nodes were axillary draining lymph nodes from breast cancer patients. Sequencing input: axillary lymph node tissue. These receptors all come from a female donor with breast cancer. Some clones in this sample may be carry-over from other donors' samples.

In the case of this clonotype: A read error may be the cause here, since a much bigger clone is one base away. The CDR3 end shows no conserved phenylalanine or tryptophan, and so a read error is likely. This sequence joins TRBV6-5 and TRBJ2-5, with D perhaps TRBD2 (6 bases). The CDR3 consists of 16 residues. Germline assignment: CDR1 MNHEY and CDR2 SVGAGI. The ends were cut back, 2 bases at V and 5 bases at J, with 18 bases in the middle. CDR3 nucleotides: TGTGCCAGCAGTTACGATGGAGGGATGGGTGGGGAGACCCAGTACCTC. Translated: CASSYDGGMGGETQYL.

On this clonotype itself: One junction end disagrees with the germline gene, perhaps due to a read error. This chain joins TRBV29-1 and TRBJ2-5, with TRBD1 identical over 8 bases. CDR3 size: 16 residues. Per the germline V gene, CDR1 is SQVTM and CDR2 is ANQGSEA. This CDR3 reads CSVDSVRDRFGETRYF. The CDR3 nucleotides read TGCAGCGTTGATAGTGTGAGGGACAGGTTCGGGGAGACCCGGTACTTC.

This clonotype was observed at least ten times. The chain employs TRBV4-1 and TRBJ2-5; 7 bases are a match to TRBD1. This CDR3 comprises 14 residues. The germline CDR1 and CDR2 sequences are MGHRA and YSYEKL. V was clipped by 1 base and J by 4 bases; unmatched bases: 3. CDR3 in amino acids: CASSQVSGGETQYF. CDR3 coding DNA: TGCGCCAGCAGCCAAGTCTCAGGGGGAGAGACCCAGTACTTC.

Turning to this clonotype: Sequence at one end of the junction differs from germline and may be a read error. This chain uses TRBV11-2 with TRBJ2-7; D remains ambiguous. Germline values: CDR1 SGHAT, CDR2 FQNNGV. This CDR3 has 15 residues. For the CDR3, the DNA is TGTGCCAGCAGCCGACAACCTGGACCGGGCTACGGGCAGTACTTC. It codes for CASSRQPGPGYGQYF.

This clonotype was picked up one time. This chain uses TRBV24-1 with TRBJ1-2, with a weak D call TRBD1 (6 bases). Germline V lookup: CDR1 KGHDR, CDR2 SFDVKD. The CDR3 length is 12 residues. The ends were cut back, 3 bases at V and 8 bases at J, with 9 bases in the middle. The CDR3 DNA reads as TGTGCCACCAGTGATGTTGGACAGGGCTACACCTTC. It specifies CATSDVGQGYTF.

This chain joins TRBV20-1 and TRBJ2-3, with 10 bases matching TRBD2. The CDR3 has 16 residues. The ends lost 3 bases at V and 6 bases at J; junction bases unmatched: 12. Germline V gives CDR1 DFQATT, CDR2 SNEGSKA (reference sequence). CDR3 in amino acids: CSASLAGGFIGDTQYF. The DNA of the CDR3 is TGCAGTGCTAGCTTAGCGGGAGGTTTTATCGGGGATACGCAGTATTTT.

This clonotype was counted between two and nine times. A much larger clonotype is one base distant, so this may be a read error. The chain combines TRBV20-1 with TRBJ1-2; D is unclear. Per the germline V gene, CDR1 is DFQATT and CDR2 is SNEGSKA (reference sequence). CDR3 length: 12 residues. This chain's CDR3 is CSARAANYGSTF. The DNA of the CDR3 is TGCAGTGCTCGGGCTGCTAACTATGGCTCCACCTTC.

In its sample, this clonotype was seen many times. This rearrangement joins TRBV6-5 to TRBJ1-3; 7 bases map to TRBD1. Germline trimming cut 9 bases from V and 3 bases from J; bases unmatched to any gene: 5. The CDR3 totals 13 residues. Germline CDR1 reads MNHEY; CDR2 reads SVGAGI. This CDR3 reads CASRDSFGNTIYF. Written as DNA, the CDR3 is TGTGCCAGTAGGGACAGTTTTGGAAACACCATATATTTT.

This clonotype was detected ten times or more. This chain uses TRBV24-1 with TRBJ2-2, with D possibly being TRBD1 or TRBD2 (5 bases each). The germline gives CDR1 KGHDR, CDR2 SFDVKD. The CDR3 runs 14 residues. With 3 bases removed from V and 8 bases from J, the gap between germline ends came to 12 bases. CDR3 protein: CATSDGTWGGELFF. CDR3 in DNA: TGTGCCACCAGTGATGGGACCTGGGGAGGGGAGCTGTTTTTT.

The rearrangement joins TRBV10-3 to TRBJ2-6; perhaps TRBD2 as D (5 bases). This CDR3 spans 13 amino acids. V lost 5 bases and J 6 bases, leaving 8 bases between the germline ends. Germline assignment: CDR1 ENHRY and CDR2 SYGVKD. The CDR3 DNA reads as TGTGCCATCAGTCGTGGACTGGCCAACGTCCTGACTTTC. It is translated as CAISRGLANVLTF.

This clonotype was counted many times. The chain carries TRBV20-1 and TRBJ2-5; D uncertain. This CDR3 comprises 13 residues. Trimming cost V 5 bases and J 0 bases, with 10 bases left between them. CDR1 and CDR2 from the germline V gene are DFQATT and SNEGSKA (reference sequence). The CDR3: CSAYERDQETQYF. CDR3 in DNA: TGCAGTGCTTATGAACGGGACCAAGAGACCCAGTACTTC.

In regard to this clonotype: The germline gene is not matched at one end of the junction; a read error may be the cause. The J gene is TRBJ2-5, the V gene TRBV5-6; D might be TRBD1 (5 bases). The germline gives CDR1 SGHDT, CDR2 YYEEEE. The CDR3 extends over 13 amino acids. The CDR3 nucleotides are TGTGCCAGCGGCTTAGACAGTCAAGAGACCCAGTACTTC. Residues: CASGLDSQETQYF. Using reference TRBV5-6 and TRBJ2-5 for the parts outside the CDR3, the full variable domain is DAGVTQSPTHLIKTRGQQVTLRCSPKSGHDTVSWYQQALGQGPQFIFQYYEEEERQRGNFPDRFSGHQFPNYSSELNVNALLLGDSALYLCASGLDSQETQYFGPGTRLLVL.

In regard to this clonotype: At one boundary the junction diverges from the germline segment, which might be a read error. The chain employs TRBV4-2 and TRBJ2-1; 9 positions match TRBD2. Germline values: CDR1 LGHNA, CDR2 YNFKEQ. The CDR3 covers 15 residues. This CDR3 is CACSQDGAGTSEQFF. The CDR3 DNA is TGTGCCTGCAGCCAAGATGGAGCGGGGACTAGCGAGCAGTTCTTC.

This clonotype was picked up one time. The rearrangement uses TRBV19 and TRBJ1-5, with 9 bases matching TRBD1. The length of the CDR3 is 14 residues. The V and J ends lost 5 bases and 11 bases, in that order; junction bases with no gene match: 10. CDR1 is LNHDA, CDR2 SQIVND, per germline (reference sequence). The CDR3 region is CASSAGQGEETQHF. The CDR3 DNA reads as TGTGCCAGTAGTGCGGGACAGGGAGAAGAGACCCAGCATTTT.

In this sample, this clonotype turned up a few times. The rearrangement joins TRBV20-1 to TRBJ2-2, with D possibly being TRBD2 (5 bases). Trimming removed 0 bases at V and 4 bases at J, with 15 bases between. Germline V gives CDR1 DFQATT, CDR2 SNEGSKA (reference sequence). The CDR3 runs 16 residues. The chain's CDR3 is CSARDLEGRTTGELFF. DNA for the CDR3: TGCAGTGCTAGAGATCTAGAGGGCAGGACCACCGGGGAGCTGTTTTTT.

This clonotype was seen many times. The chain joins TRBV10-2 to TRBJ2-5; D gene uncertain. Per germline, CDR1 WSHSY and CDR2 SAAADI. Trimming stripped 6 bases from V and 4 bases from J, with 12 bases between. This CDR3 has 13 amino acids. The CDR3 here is CASRRNRGETQYF. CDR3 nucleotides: TGCGCCAGCAGACGTAACCGAGGAGAGACCCAGTACTTC.

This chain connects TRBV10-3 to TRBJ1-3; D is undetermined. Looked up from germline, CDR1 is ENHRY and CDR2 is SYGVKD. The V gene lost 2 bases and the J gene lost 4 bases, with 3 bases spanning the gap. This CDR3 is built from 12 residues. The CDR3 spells CAISEQGNTIYF. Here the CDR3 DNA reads TGTGCCATCAGTGAGCAGGGAAACACCATATATTTT.

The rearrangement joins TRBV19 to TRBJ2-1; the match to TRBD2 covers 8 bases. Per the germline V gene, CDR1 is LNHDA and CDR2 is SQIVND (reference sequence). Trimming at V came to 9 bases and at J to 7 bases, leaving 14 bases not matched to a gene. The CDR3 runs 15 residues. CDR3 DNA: TGTGCCAGCAGCTTAGAAGGTAGCGGGGTAAATGAGCAGTTCTTC. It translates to CASSLEGSGVNEQFF.